The entry below describes one TCR beta chain. Researchers amplified the TCR beta CDR3 regions from RNA transcripts. The HTBI set primed first-round TCR CDR3 RT-PCR. TCRdb redid the calling of the multiplex PCR reads with MiXCR, one entry per CDR3 protein. The sample carries some 380,000 distinct CDR3 sequences, roughly 14% recorded once. The data were taken from a study of T cells in Graves' hyperthyroidism and ophthalmopathy. This receptor was obtained from a man aged 25 to 40 with Graves' hyperthyroidism that later progressed to Graves' ophthalmopathy. Material: blood.

CDR3 amino acids: CASSPGQGAFYEQYF. Here the CDR3 DNA reads TGCGCCAGCAGCCCTGGACAGGGGGCTTTCTACGAGCAGTACTTC. This chain links TRBV5-1 with TRBJ2-7; 11 bases match TRBD1. V was clipped by 4 bases and J by 3 bases; unmatched bases: 6. This CDR3 region has 15 residues. The germline V gene encodes CDR1 SGHRS and CDR2 YFSETQ.